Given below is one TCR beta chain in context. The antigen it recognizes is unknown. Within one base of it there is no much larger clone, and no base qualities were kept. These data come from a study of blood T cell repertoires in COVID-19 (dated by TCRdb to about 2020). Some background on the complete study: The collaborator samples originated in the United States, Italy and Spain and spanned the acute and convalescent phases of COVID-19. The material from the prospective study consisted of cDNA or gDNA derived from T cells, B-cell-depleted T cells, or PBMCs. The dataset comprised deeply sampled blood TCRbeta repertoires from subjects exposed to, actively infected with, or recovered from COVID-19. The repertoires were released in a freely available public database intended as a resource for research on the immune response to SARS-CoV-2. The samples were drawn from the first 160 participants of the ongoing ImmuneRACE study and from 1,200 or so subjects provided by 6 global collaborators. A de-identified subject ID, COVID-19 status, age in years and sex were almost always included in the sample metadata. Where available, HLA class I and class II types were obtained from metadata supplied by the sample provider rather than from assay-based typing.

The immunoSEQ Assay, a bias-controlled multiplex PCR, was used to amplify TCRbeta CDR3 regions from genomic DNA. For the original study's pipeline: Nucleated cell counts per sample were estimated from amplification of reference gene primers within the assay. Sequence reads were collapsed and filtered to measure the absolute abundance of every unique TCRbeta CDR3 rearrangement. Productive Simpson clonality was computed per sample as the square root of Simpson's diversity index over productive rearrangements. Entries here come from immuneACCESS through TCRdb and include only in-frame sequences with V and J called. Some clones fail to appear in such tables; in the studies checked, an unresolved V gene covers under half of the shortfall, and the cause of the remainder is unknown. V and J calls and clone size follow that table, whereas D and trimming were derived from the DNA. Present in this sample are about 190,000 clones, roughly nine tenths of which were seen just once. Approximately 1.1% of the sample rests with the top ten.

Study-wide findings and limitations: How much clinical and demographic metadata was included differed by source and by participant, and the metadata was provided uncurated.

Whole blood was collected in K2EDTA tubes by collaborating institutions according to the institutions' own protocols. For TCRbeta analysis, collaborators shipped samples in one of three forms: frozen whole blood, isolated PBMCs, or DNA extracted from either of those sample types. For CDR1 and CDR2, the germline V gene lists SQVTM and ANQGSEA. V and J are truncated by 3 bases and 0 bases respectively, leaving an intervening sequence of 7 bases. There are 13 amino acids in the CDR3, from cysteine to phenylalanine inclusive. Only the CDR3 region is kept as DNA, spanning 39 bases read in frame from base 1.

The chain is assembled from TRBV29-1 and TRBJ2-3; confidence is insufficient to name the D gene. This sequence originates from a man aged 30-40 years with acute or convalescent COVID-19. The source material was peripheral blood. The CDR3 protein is CSVERSSTDTQYF. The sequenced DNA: TGCAGCGTTGAGCGGTCTAGCACAGATACGCAGTATTTT.